These T cell receptor beta chains were read from a single sample in a study of blood T cell repertoires in COVID-19. Data came from immunoSEQ multiplex PCR; TCRdb stores just in-frame clones and leaves some out. The table lists 80,000 or so clones, more than 75% of them singletons. Sequencing was done on a sample of peripheral blood. The receptors originated from a man aged 55 to 70 with COVID-19, enrolled during active disease. The conserved cysteine and the conserved F or W are not part of the CDR3 here. A D gene is named only where the DNA matches it firmly. Clone sizes are given selectively: once, few, many, or a class where the clone is expanded.

>TRBV5-3|.|TRBJ2-7|.
ARSLVWASYEQY
>TRBV19|TRBD2|TRBJ2-5|.
ASSINSGGAGTQY
>TRBV3-1/TRBV3-2|.|TRBJ1-4|.
ASSPLPQGPGEKLF
>TRBV11-2|.|TRBJ2-2|.
ASSQNYFGELF
>TRBV2|.|TRBJ1-5|.
ASRIDTNSNQPQH
>TRBV29-1|TRBD1|TRBJ2-5|.
SVDGRGLGETQY
>TRBV10-3|.|TRBJ2-5|many
AISEGGTEETQY
>TRBV5-4|TRBD1|TRBJ1-3|once
ASSSTGGSGNTIY
>TRBV7-9|TRBD2|TRBJ2-1|.
ASSSRLAGDLLEDEQF
>TRBV6-5|.|TRBJ1-1|.
ASSYGSEAEAF
>TRBV5-6|.|TRBJ1-5|.
ASSVVTPNHNSNQPQH
>TRBV12-3/TRBV12-4|.|TRBJ2-3|.
ASSFGGDTQY
>TRBV28|.|TRBJ1-1|.
ASSLQDTEAF
>TRBV2|TRBD2|TRBJ2-2|.
ASSERLAGFTGELF
>TRBV9|.|TRBJ1-3|.
ASSSQEVISGNTIY
>TRBV5-1|TRBD2|TRBJ2-3|.
AGQKRGSPRNSVWTDTQY
>TRBV7-2|.|TRBJ1-2|.
ASSSGQSEGGYT
>TRBV6-5|TRBD1|TRBJ1-4|.
ASTPGQGSGKLF
>TRBV2|.|TRBJ2-1|.
ASSVSWSGDEQF
>TRBV19|TRBD1|TRBJ1-2|.
ASSTRQGPAGYT
>TRBV9|TRBD1|TRBJ2-4|.
ASSFGQGLAKNIQY
>TRBV28|.|TRBJ2-3|.
ASSLSLTRDTQY
>TRBV30|.|TRBJ1-4|.
AWSAYLGGATNEKLF
>TRBV16|.|TRBJ2-6|.
ASSAVRSGANVLT
>TRBV2|TRBD1|TRBJ2-5|.
ASSLDRDQETQY
>TRBV29-1|TRBD2|TRBJ2-2|.
SVDHPSGSNTGELF
>TRBV9|TRBD2|TRBJ2-4|.
ASSSQTSGGVQY
>TRBV9|TRBD1|TRBJ2-5|.
ASSVSPLQGMVETQY
>TRBV29-1|.|TRBJ1-4|.
SVIFSRLAGEKLF
>TRBV27|.|TRBJ1-6|.
ASSLFQGSSSPLH
>TRBV5-1|TRBD1|TRBJ1-5|.
ASSLGPGTELNQPQH
>TRBV7-7|TRBD1|TRBJ2-1|.
ASSSDRDHEQF
>TRBV7-3|TRBD1|TRBJ2-1|once
ASSRQGASSYNEQF
>TRBV7-7|TRBD2|TRBJ2-2|.
ASSPTGRENTGELF
>TRBV30|TRBD2|TRBJ2-7|few
AWSTGLAGEYEQY
>TRBV3-1/TRBV3-2|.|TRBJ1-6|.
ASSQVVRNSPLH
>TRBV9|.|TRBJ1-3|many
ASSVSIFQGQSGNTIY
>TRBV19|.|TRBJ1-3|.
ATRRVPGNTIY
>TRBV19|TRBD2|TRBJ2-1|few
ASSEASGGPYNEQF
>TRBV7-9|TRBD1|TRBJ2-2|few
ASLAGQGVAGELF
>TRBV9|TRBD2|TRBJ2-1|.
ASSFHGTSSYNEQF
>TRBV2|.|TRBJ1-5|.
ASSVGDGNQPQH
>TRBV5-6|TRBD1|TRBJ1-1|.
ASSFGGPNRGWTEAF
>TRBV7-3|TRBD2|TRBJ2-2|.
ASSTGGLAGELF
>TRBV5-5|.|TRBJ1-2|.
ASSPWDTSSYGYT
>TRBV7-2|TRBD1|TRBJ1-2|.
ASSPGGRYGYT
>TRBV19|TRBD1|TRBJ1-5|.
ASSDRGGEPQH
>TRBV3-1/TRBV3-2|.|TRBJ2-1|.
ASSQAPDTEQF
>TRBV11-3|.|TRBJ2-2|.
ASSPGGVANTGELF
>TRBV6-5|TRBD2|TRBJ2-2|.
ASNSGTSYPGELF
>TRBV28|.|TRBJ2-3|.
ASRGGEAGGTDTQY
>TRBV7-9|.|TRBJ1-5|.
ASSRDGNQPQH
>TRBV19|TRBD1|TRBJ1-2|.
ASSIGPAGGSGYT
>TRBV28|TRBD2|TRBJ2-1|.
ASRLAGGRYNEQF
>TRBV29-1|TRBD1|TRBJ2-1|once
SVRPSGTGAYNEQF
>TRBV27|TRBD2|TRBJ2-1|.
ASSSLAGGREQF
>TRBV7-7|TRBD2|TRBJ2-2|.
ASSPVGSGGPGELF
>TRBV7-7|TRBD1|TRBJ2-7|.
ASSLGDRSVYEQY
>TRBV5-1|.|TRBJ1-1|.
ASSSGTNTEAF
>TRBV10-1|.|TRBJ1-1|.
ASSGSRGNTEAF